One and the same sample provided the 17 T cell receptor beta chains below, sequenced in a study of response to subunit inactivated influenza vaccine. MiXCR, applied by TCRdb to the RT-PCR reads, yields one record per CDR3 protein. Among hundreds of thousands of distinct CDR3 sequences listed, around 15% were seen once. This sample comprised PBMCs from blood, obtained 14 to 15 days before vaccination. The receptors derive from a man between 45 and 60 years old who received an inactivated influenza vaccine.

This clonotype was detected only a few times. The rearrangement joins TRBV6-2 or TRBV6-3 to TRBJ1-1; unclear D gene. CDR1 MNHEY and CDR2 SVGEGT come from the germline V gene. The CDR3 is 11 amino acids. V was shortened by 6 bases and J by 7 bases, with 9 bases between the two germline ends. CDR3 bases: TGTGCCAGCAGGGACGGCAGTGAAGCTTTCTTT. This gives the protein CASRDGSEAFF.

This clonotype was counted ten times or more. The CDR3 protein is CASSLIGILTTTGELFF. The CDR3 bases are TGTGCCAGCAGCTTAATTGGAATCTTAACTACAACCGGGGAGCTGTTTTTT. V gene TRBV7-9 combines with J gene TRBJ2-2, with D hard to call. V was shortened by 2 bases and J by 5 bases, with 18 bases between the two germline ends. The germline CDR1 and CDR2 sequences are SEHNR and FQNEAQ (reference sequence). The CDR3 extends over 17 amino acids.

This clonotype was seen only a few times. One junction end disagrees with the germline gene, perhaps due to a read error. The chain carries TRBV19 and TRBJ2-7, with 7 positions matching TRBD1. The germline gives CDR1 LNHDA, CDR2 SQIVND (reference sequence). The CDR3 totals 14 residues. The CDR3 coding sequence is TGTGCCAGCAGTAAGGACAGGAACTCCTACGAGCAGTACTTC. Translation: CASSKDRNSYEQYF.

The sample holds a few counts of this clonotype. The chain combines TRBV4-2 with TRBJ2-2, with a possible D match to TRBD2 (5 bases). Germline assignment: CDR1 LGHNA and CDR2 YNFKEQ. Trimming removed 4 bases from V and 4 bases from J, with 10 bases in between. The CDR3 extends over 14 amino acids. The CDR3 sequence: CASSRVTSTGELFF. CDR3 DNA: TGTGCCAGCAGCCGCGTAACTAGCACCGGGGAGCTGTTTTTT.

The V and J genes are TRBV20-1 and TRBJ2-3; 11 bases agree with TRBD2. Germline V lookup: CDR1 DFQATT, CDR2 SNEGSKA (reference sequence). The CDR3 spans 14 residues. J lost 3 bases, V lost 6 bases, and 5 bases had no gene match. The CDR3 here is CSAAIAGGTDTQYF. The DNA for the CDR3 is TGCAGTGCAGCAATAGCGGGGGGGACAGATACGCAGTATTTT.

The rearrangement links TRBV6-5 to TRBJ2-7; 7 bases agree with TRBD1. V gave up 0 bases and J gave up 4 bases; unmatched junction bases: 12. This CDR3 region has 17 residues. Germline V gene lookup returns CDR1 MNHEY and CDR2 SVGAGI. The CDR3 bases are TGTGCCAGCAGTTACTCGAGGGGCTCAGGGGGAACGTACGAGCAGTACTTC. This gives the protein CASSYSRGSGGTYEQYF.

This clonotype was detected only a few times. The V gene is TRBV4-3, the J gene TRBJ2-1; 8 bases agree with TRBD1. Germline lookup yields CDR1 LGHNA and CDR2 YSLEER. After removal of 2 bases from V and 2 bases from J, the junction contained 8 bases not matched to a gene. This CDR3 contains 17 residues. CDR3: CASSQHQDRGPYNEQFF. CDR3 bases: TGCGCCAGCAGCCAACATCAAGACAGGGGACCCTACAATGAGCAGTTCTTC.

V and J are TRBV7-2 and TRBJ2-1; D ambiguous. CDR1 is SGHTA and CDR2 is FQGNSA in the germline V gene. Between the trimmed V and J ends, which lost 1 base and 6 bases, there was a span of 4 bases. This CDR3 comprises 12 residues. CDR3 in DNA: TGTGCCAGCAGCTTAGATCTCAATGAGCAGTTCTTC. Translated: CASSLDLNEQFF.

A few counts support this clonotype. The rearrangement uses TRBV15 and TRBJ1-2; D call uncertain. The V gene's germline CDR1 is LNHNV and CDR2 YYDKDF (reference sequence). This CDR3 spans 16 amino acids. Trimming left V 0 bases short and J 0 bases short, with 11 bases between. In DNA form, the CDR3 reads TGTGCCACCAGCAGAGATCTTGGCACCGCTAACTATGGCTACACCTTC. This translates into CATSRDLGTANYGYTF.

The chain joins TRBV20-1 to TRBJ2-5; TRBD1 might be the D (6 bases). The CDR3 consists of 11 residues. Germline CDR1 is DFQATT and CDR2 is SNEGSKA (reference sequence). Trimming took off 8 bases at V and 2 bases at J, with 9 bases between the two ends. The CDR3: CSSRGQETQYF. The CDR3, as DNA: TGCAGTTCAAGGGGGCAAGAGACCCAGTACTTC.

The CDR3 nucleotides read TGCAGTGCCGCGAAGATGGGAACGGGAACTAGAGAGCAGTACTTC. It yields the protein CSAAKMGTGTREQYF. The chain couples TRBV20-1 to TRBJ2-7, with a weak D call TRBD2 (5 bases). CDR3 length: 15 amino acids. V lost 6 bases, J lost 7 bases, and 25 bases lay in between. Germline assignment: CDR1 DFQATT and CDR2 SNEGSKA (reference sequence).

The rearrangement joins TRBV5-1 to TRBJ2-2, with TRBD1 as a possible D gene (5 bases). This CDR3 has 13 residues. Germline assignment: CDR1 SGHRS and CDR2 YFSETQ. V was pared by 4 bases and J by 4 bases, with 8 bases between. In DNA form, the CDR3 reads TGCGCCAGCAGCGTAAGGGGCACCGGGGAGCTGTTTTTT. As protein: CASSVRGTGELFF.

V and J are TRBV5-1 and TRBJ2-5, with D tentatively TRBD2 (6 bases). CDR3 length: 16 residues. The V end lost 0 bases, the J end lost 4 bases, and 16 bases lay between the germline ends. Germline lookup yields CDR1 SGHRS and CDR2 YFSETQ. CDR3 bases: TGCGCCAGCAGCTTGGTGGCAGGGAGGATGGGAGAGACCCAGTACTTC. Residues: CASSLVAGRMGETQYF.

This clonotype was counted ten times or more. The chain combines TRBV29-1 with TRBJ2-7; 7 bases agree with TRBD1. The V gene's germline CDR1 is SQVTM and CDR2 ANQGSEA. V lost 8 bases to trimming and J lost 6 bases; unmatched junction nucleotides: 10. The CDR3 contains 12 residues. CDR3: CSRGGQRCEQYF. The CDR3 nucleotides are TGCAGCAGAGGGGGACAGCGGTGCGAGCAGTACTTC.

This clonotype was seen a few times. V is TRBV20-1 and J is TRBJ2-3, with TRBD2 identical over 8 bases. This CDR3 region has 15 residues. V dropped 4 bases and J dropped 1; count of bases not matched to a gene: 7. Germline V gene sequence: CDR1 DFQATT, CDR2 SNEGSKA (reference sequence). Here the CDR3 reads CSAISGGPGTDTQYF. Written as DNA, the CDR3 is TGCAGTGCTATCTCGGGAGGGCCGGGCACAGATACGCAGTATTTT.

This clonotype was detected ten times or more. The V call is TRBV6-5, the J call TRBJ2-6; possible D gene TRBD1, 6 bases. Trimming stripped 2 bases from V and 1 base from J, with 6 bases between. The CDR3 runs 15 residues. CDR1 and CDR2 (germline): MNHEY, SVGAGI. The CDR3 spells CASSYGTSGANVLTF. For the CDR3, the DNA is TGTGCCAGCAGTTACGGGACATCTGGGGCCAACGTCCTGACTTTC.

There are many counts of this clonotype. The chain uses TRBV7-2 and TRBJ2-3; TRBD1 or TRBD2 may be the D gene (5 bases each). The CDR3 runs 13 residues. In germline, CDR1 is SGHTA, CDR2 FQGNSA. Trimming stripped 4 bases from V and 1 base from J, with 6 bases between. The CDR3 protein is CASSSGRTDTQYF. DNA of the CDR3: TGTGCCAGCAGCTCGGGACGCACAGATACGCAGTATTTT.